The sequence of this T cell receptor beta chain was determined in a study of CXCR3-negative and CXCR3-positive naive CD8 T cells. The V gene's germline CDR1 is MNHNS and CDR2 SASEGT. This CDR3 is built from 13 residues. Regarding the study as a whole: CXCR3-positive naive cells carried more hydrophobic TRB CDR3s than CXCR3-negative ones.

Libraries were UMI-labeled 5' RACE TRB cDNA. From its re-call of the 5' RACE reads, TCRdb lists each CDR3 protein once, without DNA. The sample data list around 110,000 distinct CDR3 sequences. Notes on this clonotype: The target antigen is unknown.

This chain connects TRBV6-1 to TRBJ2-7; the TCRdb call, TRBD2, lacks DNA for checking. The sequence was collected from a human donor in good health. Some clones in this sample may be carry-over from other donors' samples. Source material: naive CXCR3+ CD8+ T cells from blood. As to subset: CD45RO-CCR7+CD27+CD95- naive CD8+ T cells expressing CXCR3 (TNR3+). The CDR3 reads CASSEDGGVEQYF.